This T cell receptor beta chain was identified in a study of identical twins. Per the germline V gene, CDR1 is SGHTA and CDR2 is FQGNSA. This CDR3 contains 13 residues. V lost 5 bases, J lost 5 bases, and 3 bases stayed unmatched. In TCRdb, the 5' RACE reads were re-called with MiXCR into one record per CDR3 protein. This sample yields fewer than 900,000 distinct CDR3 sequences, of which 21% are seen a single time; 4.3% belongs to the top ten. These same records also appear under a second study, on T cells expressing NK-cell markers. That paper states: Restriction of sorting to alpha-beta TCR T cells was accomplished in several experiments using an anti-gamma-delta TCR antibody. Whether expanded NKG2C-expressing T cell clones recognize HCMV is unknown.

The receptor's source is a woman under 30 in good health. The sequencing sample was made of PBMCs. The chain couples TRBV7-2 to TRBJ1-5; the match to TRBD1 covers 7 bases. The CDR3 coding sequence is TGTGCCAGCAGCGCCGACAGGGATCAGCCCCAGCATTTT. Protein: CASSADRDQPQHF.